This T cell receptor (beta chain) was profiled in a study of T cell responses to AZD1222 COVID-19 vaccine. The CDR3 is 18 residues long. J lost 4 bases, V lost 3 bases, and 12 bases had no gene match. Germline CDR1 MNHEY, CDR2 SMNVEV (reference sequence). Assay used: immunoSEQ multiplex PCR; TCRdb lists only in-frame clones, some missing. This table has over 100,000 clones, roughly 90% appearing once. Regarding this clone: The antigen is not known.

Broader study findings: The donor group comprised mostly white British people and more females; the analysis possibly underestimated clonal diversity. Among vaccine-associated CD4 TCRs, coverage spanned spike, with dominance at 160-218 and 743-854.

The sequence was collected from an adult in good health. The starting material was peripheral blood, obtained on day 0 of AZD1222 vaccination. V gene TRBV27 combines with J gene TRBJ2-6; TRBD1 agrees at 7 bases. CDR3 nucleotides: TGTGCCAGCAGTTTCGAGAGGTTGAGGGGGCGAGGGGCCAACGTCCTGACTTTC. It yields the protein CASSFERLRGRGANVLTF.